Following are 9 T cell receptor beta chains from one sample sequenced in a study of cytomegalovirus exposure and HLA in healthy donors. PCR involved 60 Vbeta and 13 Jbeta primers. This table comes from immunoSEQ multiplex PCR, and its TCRdb copy is limited to in-frame clones, with some not included. The sample lists 85,000 to 100,000 clones; 81% were seen once. Sequenced: PBMCs. The receptors were sampled from a girl aged 2 to 10 in good health and CMV-seropositive.

This chain uses TRBV19 with TRBJ1-1; 7 bases are shared with TRBD1. The CDR3 loop spans 14 amino acids. Germline CDR1 LNHDA, CDR2 SQIVND (reference sequence). J gave up 1 base and V 6 bases, and 5 bases lay outside the gene matches. The DNA of the CDR3 is TGTGCCAGTAGATACAGGGGCGCGAACACTGAAGCTTTCTTT. Amino acid sequence: CASRYRGANTEAFF.

A single count supports this clone. J is TRBJ1-2 and V is TRBV4-1; 7 bases are a match to TRBD1. There are 15 residues in the CDR3. V shed 1 base, J shed 4 bases, and the junction held 6 bases outside the gene matches. The germline V gene has CDR1 MGHRA and CDR2 YSYEKL. In DNA form, the CDR3 reads TGCGCCAGCAGCCAAGCTGACAGGGTGATCTATGGCTACACCTTC. It translates to CASSQADRVIYGYTF.

The chain recombines TRBV7-3 with TRBJ2-5, with D possibly matching TRBD1 (5 bases). The V end was cut by 5 bases, the J end by 5 bases, with 12 bases between. Germline CDR1 reads SGHTA; CDR2 reads FQGTGA. CDR3 length: 13 residues. CDR3 protein: CASSRTQRETQYF. The CDR3 DNA is TGTGCCAGCAGCCGGACACAAAGGGAGACCCAGTACTTC.

With respect to this clone: Other DNA sequences in this specimen translate into the identical CDR3. CDR3 in amino acids: CAWSVGGTEAFF. The CDR3 region has the DNA TGTGCCTGGAGTGTAGGAGGAACTGAAGCTTTCTTT. The rearrangement joins TRBV30 to TRBJ1-1; unclear D gene. CDR1 GTSNPN and CDR2 SVGIG come from the germline V gene (reference sequence). There are 12 residues in the CDR3. Trimming shortened V by 0 bases and J by 5 bases, and 7 bases separated the two germline ends.

The chain joins TRBV7-2 to TRBJ1-1; D might be TRBD1 (5 bases). Germline V gene sequence: CDR1 SGHTA, CDR2 FQGNSA. V shed 2 bases and J shed 3 bases, with 10 bases lying between them. The CDR3 loop spans 14 amino acids. The CDR3 spells CASSLPSRDTEAFF. DNA for the CDR3: TGTGCCAGCAGCTTACCCTCCAGGGACACTGAAGCTTTCTTT.

The chain employs TRBV19 and TRBJ1-2; D gene uncertain. The V gene lost 3 bases and the J gene lost 7 bases, with 6 bases spanning the gap. This CDR3 comprises 11 residues. CDR1 and CDR2 from the germline V gene are LNHDA and SQIVND (reference sequence). This chain's CDR3 is CASSMFSGYTF. The CDR3 DNA reads as TGTGCCAGTAGTATGTTTAGTGGCTACACCTTC. The full variable domain, its missing parts supplied by reference TRBV19 and TRBJ1-2, is DGGITQSPKYLFRKEGQNVTLSCEQNLNHDAMYWYRQDPGQGLRLIYYSQIVNDFQKGDIAEGYSVSREKKESFPLTVTSAQKNPTAFYLCASSMFSGYTFGSGTRLTVV.

The chain carries TRBV6-5 and TRBJ2-7; a possible D gene is TRBD2 (6 bases). V gave up 6 bases and J gave up 4 bases, with 13 bases separating them. The CDR3 sequence is 13 residues long. The V gene's germline CDR1 is MNHEY and CDR2 SVGAGI. In DNA form, the CDR3 reads TGTGCCAGCAGGGGCGGGAATAGTTACGAGCAGTACTTC. It yields the protein CASRGGNSYEQYF.

The genes are TRBV6-4 and TRBJ2-3; 9 nucleotides agree with TRBD2. Germline trimming cut 5 bases from V and 2 bases from J; bases unmatched to any gene: 5. This CDR3 comprises 15 residues. Germline V gives CDR1 MRHNA, CDR2 SNTAGT. CDR3 in amino acids: CASSSLAGDTDTQYF. The CDR3 region has the DNA TGTGCCAGCAGTTCTTTAGCGGGGGACACAGATACGCAGTATTTT.

CDR3 nucleotide sequence: TGTGCCAGCAGTGATTTTTCAGGGGGCGCAGGGGGCTACACCTTC. It encodes CASSDFSGGAGGYTF. This rearrangement joins TRBV2 to TRBJ1-2, with 8 bases that match TRBD1. Per germline, CDR1 SNHLY and CDR2 FYNNEI. CDR3 length equals 15 residues. With 3 bases clipped from V and 8 bases from J, the junction kept 11 bases outside the gene matches. Full variable domain (outside the CDR3, taken from reference TRBV2 and TRBJ1-2): EPEVTQTPSHQVTQMGQEVILRCVPISNHLYFYWYRQILGQKVEFLVSFYNNEISEKSEIFDDQFSVERPDGSNFTLKIRSTKLEDSAMYFCASSDFSGGAGGYTFGSGTRLTVV.